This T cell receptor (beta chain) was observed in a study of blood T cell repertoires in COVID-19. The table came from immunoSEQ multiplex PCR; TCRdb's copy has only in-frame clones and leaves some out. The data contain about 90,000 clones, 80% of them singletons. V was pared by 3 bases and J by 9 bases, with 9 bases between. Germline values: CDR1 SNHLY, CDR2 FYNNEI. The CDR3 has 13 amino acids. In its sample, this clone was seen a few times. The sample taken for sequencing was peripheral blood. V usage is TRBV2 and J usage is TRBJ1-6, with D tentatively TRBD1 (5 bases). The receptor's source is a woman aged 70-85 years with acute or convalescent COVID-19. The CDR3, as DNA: TGTGCCAGCAGTGAGGGCGGGGGTTCACCCCTCCACTTT. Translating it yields CASSEGGGSPLHF.